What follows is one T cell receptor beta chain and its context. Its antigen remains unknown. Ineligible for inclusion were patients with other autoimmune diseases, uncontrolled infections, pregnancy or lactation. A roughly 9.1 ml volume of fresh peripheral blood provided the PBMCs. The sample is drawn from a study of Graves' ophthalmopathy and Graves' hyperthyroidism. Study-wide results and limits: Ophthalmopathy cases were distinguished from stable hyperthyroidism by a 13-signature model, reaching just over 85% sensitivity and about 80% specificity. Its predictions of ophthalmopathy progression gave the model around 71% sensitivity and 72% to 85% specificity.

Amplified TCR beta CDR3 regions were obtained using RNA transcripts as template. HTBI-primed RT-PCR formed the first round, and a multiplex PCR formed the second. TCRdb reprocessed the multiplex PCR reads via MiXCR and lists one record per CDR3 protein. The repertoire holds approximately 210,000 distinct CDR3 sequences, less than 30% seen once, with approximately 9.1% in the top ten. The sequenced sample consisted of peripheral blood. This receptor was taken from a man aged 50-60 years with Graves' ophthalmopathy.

CDR3 loop: CASSYEGANTEAFF. CDR3 DNA: TGTGCCAGCAGTTACGAGGGTGCAAACACTGAAGCTTTCTTT. The chain combines TRBV6-5 with TRBJ1-1; the D is unclear. V lost 2 bases to trimming and J lost 2 bases, with 9 bases between them. CDR3 length: 14 amino acids. CDR1 is MNHEY and CDR2 is SVGAGI in the germline V gene.